This passage covers 15 T cell receptor beta chains from one sample sequenced in a study of vaccination effects on CD4 cells after COVID-19. No antigen has been identified for these receptors. Sequencing used immunoSEQ multiplex PCR; TCRdb keeps in-frame clones, though not all of them. This sample has fewer than 60,000 clones, with 65% to 80% found just once. Before sequencing took place, the ViraFEST assay used viral peptide pools to expand antigen-specific CD4+ T cells. After more than 9 days in culture, the CD4+ T cells were isolated. Between March and December 2020, the person had a SARS-CoV-2 infection that PCR confirmed. The sample in question was CD4+ T cells from PBMCs cultured with HIV peptides, obtained before COVID-19 vaccination. Subset meaning: HIV-1 Nef peptide pool negative control/reference culture. These receptors all stem from a human donor who had a prior SARS-CoV-2 infection.

This clone was counted only a few times. This chain joins TRBV19 and TRBJ1-6; possible D gene TRBD1, 5 bases. This CDR3 comprises 17 residues. Germline CDR1 LNHDA, CDR2 SQIVND (reference sequence). Trimming left V 5 bases short and J 0 bases short, with 14 bases between. The CDR3 reads CASSSRQTSSYNSPLHF. DNA for the CDR3: TGTGCCAGTAGTTCGAGACAGACAAGCTCCTATAATTCACCCCTCCACTTT. Complete variable domain (other parts from reference TRBV19 and TRBJ1-6): DGGITQSPKYLFRKEGQNVTLSCEQNLNHDAMYWYRQDPGQGLRLIYYSQIVNDFQKGDIAEGYSVSREKKESFPLTVTSAQKNPTAFYLCASSSRQTSSYNSPLHFGNGTRLTVT.

The genes are TRBV9 and TRBJ1-1; D is ambiguous. The CDR3 spans 15 residues. Trimming left V 3 bases short and J 0 bases short, with 12 bases between. Per germline, CDR1 SGDLS and CDR2 YYNGEE. Written as DNA, the CDR3 is TGTGCCAGCAGCGCCACCCAGGTGATGAACACTGAAGCTTTCTTT. It yields the protein CASSATQVMNTEAFF.

The chain is built from TRBV6-6 and TRBJ1-2; the D is unclear. V dropped 6 bases and J dropped 3 bases, with 17 bases sitting between them. CDR1 is MNHNY, CDR2 SVGAGI, per germline (reference sequence). CDR3 length: 15 amino acids. CDR3 loop: CASRPTFIGYYGYTF. The CDR3 DNA sequence: TGTGCCAGCAGGCCCACCTTTATCGGATACTATGGCTACACCTTC.

This sequence joins TRBV27 and TRBJ2-2; TRBD1 aligns across 7 bases. This CDR3 region has 14 residues. With V trimmed by 5 bases and J by 6 bases, 6 bases remained unmatched. Germline V gives CDR1 MNHEY, CDR2 SMNVEV (reference sequence). The CDR3 reads CASSPTGSPGELFF. The CDR3 DNA reads TGTGCCAGCAGTCCGACAGGGAGCCCCGGGGAGCTGTTTTTT.

V usage is TRBV5-1 and J usage is TRBJ2-7; D is unresolved. Germline CDR1 is SGHRS and CDR2 is YFSETQ. The V end lost 0 bases, the J end lost 7 bases, and 14 bases lay between the germline ends. The length of the CDR3 is 14 residues. CDR3 DNA: TGCGCCAGCAGCTTGGCGGGCCCCCGACAAGAGCAGTACTTC. This translates into CASSLAGPRQEQYF.

In its sample, this clone was seen a few times. In nucleotides, the CDR3 is TGTGCCAGCAGTGAACCGGGACAGGGTATGTACGAGCAGTACTTC. It codes for CASSEPGQGMYEQYF. The J gene is TRBJ2-7, the V gene TRBV21-1; the DNA was not used to check the table's D call, TRBD1. TRBV21-1 is labeled a pseudogene. The CDR3 runs 15 residues.

The genes are TRBV6-1 and TRBJ2-7; D may be TRBD2 (5 bases). V dropped 1 base and J dropped 4 bases, with 11 bases sitting between them. From germline, CDR1 is MNHNS and CDR2 SASEGT. This CDR3 has 14 residues. The CDR3, as DNA: TGTGCCAGCAGTGAAGAGTCTCGGGGTTACGAGCAGTACTTC. It codes for CASSEESRGYEQYF.

This rearrangement joins TRBV7-9 to TRBJ2-7; D assignment may be TRBD1 or TRBD2 (5 bases each). The germline gives CDR1 SEHNR, CDR2 FQNEAQ (reference sequence). Deletions cut 7 bases from V and 6 bases from J, with 19 bases between. The CDR3 spans 14 residues. The CDR3 DNA sequence: TGTGCCAGCAATCTATTAGGAACGGGACCCGAGCAGTACTTC. Its translation is CASNLLGTGPEQYF.

The J gene is TRBJ2-1, the V gene TRBV5-4; 9 bases line up with TRBD1. This CDR3 has 16 amino acids. Germline V CDR1 and CDR2: SGHNT, YYREEE (reference sequence). J lost 9 bases, V lost 2 bases, and 12 bases had no gene match. CDR3 in DNA: TGTGCCAGCAGCTTTGGGGGCCTGGGACAGGGCGGTGAGCAGTTCTTC. This translates into CASSFGGLGQGGEQFF.

The chain joins TRBV7-9 to TRBJ2-1; 8 nucleotides align to TRBD2. This CDR3 is 14 amino acids long. Germline V lookup: CDR1 SEHNR, CDR2 FQNEAQ (reference sequence). V shed 1 base, J shed 4 bases, and the junction held 0 bases outside the gene matches. CDR3 protein: CASSLGGGYNEQFF. Here the CDR3 DNA reads TGTGCCAGCAGCTTAGGCGGGGGGTACAATGAGCAGTTCTTC.

The J gene is TRBJ1-2, the V gene TRBV4-1; a weak D match, TRBD1 (6 bases). Trimming shortened V by 9 bases and J by 2 bases, and 10 bases separated the two germline ends. The length of the CDR3 is 12 residues. CDR1 is MGHRA and CDR2 is YSYEKL in the germline V gene. CDR3 coding DNA: TGCGCCAGTTCGCAGGGGAACTATGGCTACACCTTC. This sequence encodes CASSQGNYGYTF.

The gene calls are TRBV24-1 and TRBJ2-3; TRBD1 agrees at 9 bases. The CDR3 sequence is 16 residues long. The junction had 8 bases not matched to a gene; V was cut back by 4 bases and J by 4 bases. The germline V gene encodes CDR1 KGHDR and CDR2 SFDVKD. The CDR3 nucleotides are TGTGCCACCAGTGACATCCGGGACAGGGAGTCAGATACGCAGTATTTT. This sequence encodes CATSDIRDRESDTQYF.

V is TRBV9 and J is TRBJ2-3; 7 nucleotides align to TRBD1. Germline CDR1 is SGDLS and CDR2 is YYNGEE. The J segment lost 7 bases and the V segment lost 0 bases, leaving 8 bases of the junction unmatched. The CDR3 loop spans 15 amino acids. The DNA for the CDR3 is TGTGCCAGCAGCGTAGGTCAGGGGGTTTACAATACGCAGTATTTT. Encoded protein: CASSVGQGVYNTQYF.

This clone has just one count. The chain links TRBV7-2 to TRBJ1-2; TRBD1 agrees at 7 bases. V trimming: 5 bases; J trimming: 4 bases; junction bases outside the gene matches: 7. This CDR3 is 14 amino acids long. The germline V gene encodes CDR1 SGHTA and CDR2 FQGNSA. The chain's CDR3 is CASSQGDGSYGYTF. As DNA, the CDR3 is TGTGCCAGCAGCCAGGGGGACGGATCCTATGGCTACACCTTC.

The rearrangement uses TRBV18 and TRBJ2-5; 9 bases are a match to TRBD1. Germline V gene lookup returns CDR1 KGHSH and CDR2 LQKENI. The trim removed 2 bases at V and 6 bases at J, leaving 10 bases unmatched. There are 16 residues in the CDR3. The CDR3 loop reads CASSPDWTGAFKTQYF. CDR3 DNA sequence: TGTGCCAGCTCACCAGACTGGACAGGGGCGTTTAAGACCCAGTACTTC.